These 23 T cell receptor beta chains originate from one sample sequenced in a study of OX40 agonist ivuxolimab in advanced cancers. Profiling relied on immunoSEQ multiplex PCR, and the TCRdb table lists in-frame clones only, not all of them. The data show around 48,000 clones, with 83% seen just once and approximately 1% held by the top ten. Sequencing used CD4+ or CD8+ T cells sorted from blood, obtained in a trial of the OX40 agonist ivuxolimab. Every receptor here comes from an adult with an advanced solid tumor such as melanoma, head and neck, liver or kidney cancer.

This clone was recorded a few times. The rearrangement links TRBV5-4 to TRBJ1-4; D may be TRBD1 (5 bases). This CDR3 is built from 16 residues. V was trimmed by 1 base and J by 4 bases, leaving 14 bases between them. Germline loops: CDR1 SGHNT, CDR2 YYREEE (reference sequence). The CDR3 loop is CASSLRGTAVNEKLFF. The CDR3 DNA sequence: TGTGCCAGCAGCTTGCGAGGGACGGCGGTTAATGAAAAACTGTTTTTT.

This chain links TRBV6-1 with TRBJ1-2, with 7 bases identical to TRBD1. V gave up 4 bases and J gave up 5 bases; unmatched junction bases: 13. The CDR3 length is 16 residues. Germline CDR1 is MNHNS and CDR2 is SASEGT. CDR3 DNA: TGTGCCAGCAGTGCCTCCGGGACAGAATCATTTTATGGCTACACCTTC. This encodes CASSASGTESFYGYTF.

This clone was found once. V and J are TRBV5-1 and TRBJ1-1, with 10 bases fitting TRBD1. The V segment lost 2 bases and the J segment 4 bases; nucleotides outside the gene matches: 8. This CDR3 is 16 amino acids long. Germline loops: CDR1 SGHRS, CDR2 YFSETQ. The CDR3 region has the DNA TGCGCCAGCAGCTTCGGGACAGGGGTTGGCAGCACTGAAGCTTTCTTT. Encoded protein: CASSFGTGVGSTEAFF.

The genes are TRBV2 and TRBJ1-4, with a tentative D call TRBD1 (6 bases). The CDR3 runs to 15 residues. Deletions cut 7 bases from V and 8 bases from J, with 20 bases between. CDR1 is SNHLY, CDR2 FYNNEI, per germline. In DNA form, the CDR3 reads TGTGCCAGCAATGGCGGAGACAGGCGCACGGAAAAACTGTTTTTT. Translation: CASNGGDRRTEKLFF. Using reference TRBV2 and TRBJ1-4 for the parts outside the CDR3, the full variable domain is EPEVTQTPSHQVTQMGQEVILRCVPISNHLYFYWYRQILGQKVEFLVSFYNNEISEKSEIFDDQFSVERPDGSNFTLKIRSTKLEDSAMYFCASNGGDRRTEKLFFGSGTQLSVL.

This clone showed up just a few times. V and J are TRBV30 and TRBJ2-2; possibly TRBD1 for D (6 bases). CDR3 size: 15 residues. Germline V lookup: CDR1 GTSNPN, CDR2 SVGIG (reference sequence). The V gene lost 3 bases and the J gene lost 2 bases, with 13 bases spanning the gap. CDR3 in DNA: TGTGCCTGGAGCAAATTGGGGGCTAACACCGGGGAGCTGTTTTTT. It codes for CAWSKLGANTGELFF.

This chain uses TRBV18 with TRBJ1-4; 7 nucleotides align to TRBD1. From germline, CDR1 is KGHSH and CDR2 LQKENI. Trimming cost V 3 bases and J 10 bases; bases outside gene matches: 11. The CDR3 totals 15 residues. The CDR3 DNA follows: TGTGCCAGCTCACCCCAGACAGGGACGCACGTAAAACTGTTTTTT. It is translated as CASSPQTGTHVKLFF.

The chain combines TRBV9 with TRBJ2-2; 8 bases align to TRBD1. This CDR3 spans 16 amino acids. CDR1 SGDLS and CDR2 YYNGEE come from the germline V gene. V was pared by 4 bases and J by 7 bases, with 12 bases of the junction left unmatched. This chain's CDR3 is CASSPITGGRDGELFF. In DNA, the CDR3 is TGTGCCAGCAGCCCGATAACAGGGGGTCGGGACGGGGAGCTGTTTTTT.

This clone is classed as medium-sized. The chain employs TRBV7-2 and TRBJ1-5, with D unclear. Germline values: CDR1 SGHTA, CDR2 FQGNSA. The CDR3 is 16 amino acids. Between the trimmed V and J ends, which lost 1 base and 0 bases, there was a span of 10 bases. CDR3 coding DNA: TGTGCCAGCAGCTTAGGATCCCCTGTTAGCAATCAGCCCCAGCATTTT. It translates to CASSLGSPVSNQPQHF.

This chain uses TRBV5-1 with TRBJ1-2, with 10 bases aligning to TRBD1. This CDR3 is built from 18 residues. J lost 0 bases, V lost 0 bases, and 8 bases had no gene match. CDR1 and CDR2 from the germline V gene are SGHRS and YFSETQ. The CDR3 spells CASSLDHLGQGPNYGYTF. The CDR3 region has the DNA TGCGCCAGCAGCTTGGACCACTTGGGACAGGGGCCTAACTATGGCTACACCTTC.

The chain couples TRBV7-2 to TRBJ2-7; perhaps TRBD1 as D (5 bases). Germline-derived CDR1 and CDR2 are SGHTA and FQGNSA. This CDR3 has 13 residues. The ends were cut back, 2 bases at V and 3 bases at J, with 8 bases in the middle. As DNA, the CDR3 is TGTGCCAGCAGCTTACAGCAGGGCTACGAGCAGTACTTC. Its translation is CASSLQQGYEQYF.

V and J are TRBV6-5 and TRBJ2-7; the D gene is possibly TRBD2 (6 bases). Looked up from germline, CDR1 is MNHEY and CDR2 is SVGAGI. V lost 6 bases and J lost 0, with 15 bases in between. This CDR3 is 15 amino acids long. The CDR3 bases are TGTGCCAGCAGCCATCAGGCGGGGAGCTCCTACGAGCAGTACTTC. It specifies CASSHQAGSSYEQYF.

This chain connects TRBV13 to TRBJ2-7; the match to TRBD2 covers 7 bases. J lost 4 bases, V lost 0 bases, and 3 bases had no gene match. Looked up from germline, CDR1 is PRHDT and CDR2 is FYEKMQ (reference sequence). The CDR3 runs to 14 residues. The chain's CDR3 is CASSLGRAGYEQYF. DNA of the CDR3: TGTGCCAGCAGCTTAGGCCGAGCGGGGTACGAGCAGTACTTC.

The chain joins TRBV9 to TRBJ2-2; D possibly corresponds to TRBD1 (5 bases). This CDR3 spans 16 amino acids. Trimming removed 0 bases from V and 1 base from J, with 10 bases in between. Germline V gene lookup returns CDR1 SGDLS and CDR2 YYNGEE. This chain's CDR3 is CASSVASQGNTGELFF. The CDR3 DNA reads as TGTGCCAGCAGCGTAGCTAGTCAGGGGAACACCGGGGAGCTGTTTTTT.

The V call is TRBV5-4, the J call TRBJ2-7; tentatively, D is TRBD2 (6 bases). The germline V gene has CDR1 SGHNT and CDR2 YYREEE (reference sequence). The CDR3 has 13 amino acids. Between the trimmed V and J ends, which lost 0 bases and 5 bases, there was a span of 9 bases. DNA for the CDR3: TGTGCCAGCAGCTTGGGGTCGGGGGACGAGCAGTACTTC. Its translation is CASSLGSGDEQYF.

The V gene is TRBV14, the J gene TRBJ1-2; D is perhaps TRBD1 (5 bases). V lost 4 bases and J lost 1, with 7 bases in between. The CDR3 runs to 13 residues. Germline V lookup: CDR1 SGHDN, CDR2 FVKESK. The CDR3 nucleotides are TGTGCCAGCAGCCCGGACAATAACTATGGCTACACCTTC. It codes for CASSPDNNYGYTF.

V usage is TRBV5-1 and J usage is TRBJ2-2, with D uncertain. The CDR3 covers 15 residues. V lost 0 bases to trimming and J lost 0 bases, with 6 bases between them. Germline-derived CDR1 and CDR2 are SGHRS and YFSETQ. The CDR3: CASSLGASNTGELFF. The CDR3 bases are TGCGCCAGCAGCTTGGGAGCGTCGAACACCGGGGAGCTGTTTTTT.

The chain recombines TRBV19 with TRBJ2-1; D uncertain. V gave up 5 bases and J gave up 7 bases, with 9 bases separating them. CDR1 and CDR2 from the germline V gene are LNHDA and SQIVND (reference sequence). The CDR3 spans 12 residues. The CDR3 sequence is CASSSTWNEQFF. The CDR3 region has the DNA TGTGCCAGTAGTTCGACGTGGAATGAGCAGTTCTTC.

The V gene is TRBV11-2, the J gene TRBJ2-1, with D perhaps matching TRBD1 (6 bases). The germline V and J ends were trimmed by 6 bases and 4 bases, with 19 bases remaining between them. This CDR3 spans 16 amino acids. From germline, CDR1 is SGHAT and CDR2 FQNNGV. CDR3 DNA sequence: TGTGCCAGCAGAAAACCAGGGGAGAGCTTGTACAATGAGCAGTTCTTC. Amino acids: CASRKPGESLYNEQFF.

This clone was detected a few times. The chain is built from TRBV30 and TRBJ1-1; D is possibly TRBD1 (5 bases). The germline CDR1 and CDR2 sequences are GTSNPN and SVGIG (reference sequence). Trimming left V 2 bases short and J 6 bases short, with 13 bases between. CDR3 length: 13 residues. The CDR3 sequence: CAWSLGGVAEAFF. CDR3 nucleotides: TGTGCCTGGAGTCTCGGGGGGGTGGCTGAAGCTTTCTTT.

This clone was counted between two and nine times. V is TRBV6-1 and J is TRBJ1-6; D is undetermined. V lost 8 bases and J lost 10, with 15 bases in between. The CDR3 runs 13 residues. From germline, CDR1 is MNHNS and CDR2 SASEGT. CDR3 coding DNA: TGTGCCAGCCAATACACTTTGGGATCACCCCTCCACTTT. This gives the protein CASQYTLGSPLHF.

The V and J genes are TRBV18 and TRBJ1-2, with TRBD1 matching over 8 bases. Germline lookup yields CDR1 KGHSH and CDR2 LQKENI. This CDR3 contains 14 residues. J was trimmed by 7 bases and V by 8 bases; bases with no gene match: 12. CDR3 nucleotide sequence: TGTGCCAGCCTCTCGGTGGACAGGGCCGGTGGCTACACCTTC. This encodes CASLSVDRAGGYTF.

The V gene is TRBV27, the J gene TRBJ1-6; TRBD1 agrees at 9 bases. The CDR3 covers 16 residues. Germline lookup yields CDR1 MNHEY and CDR2 SMNVEV (reference sequence). Germline trimming cut 3 bases from V and 6 bases from J; bases unmatched to any gene: 6. CDR3 in amino acids: CASSFIWGQGNSPLHF. CDR3 DNA: TGTGCCAGCAGTTTTATCTGGGGACAGGGTAATTCACCCCTCCACTTT.

The J gene is TRBJ1-1, the V gene TRBV10-3, with D maybe TRBD1 (6 bases). CDR1 is ENHRY and CDR2 is SYGVKD in the germline V gene. CDR3 length: 14 residues. V lost 4 bases to trimming and J lost 1 base, with 10 bases between them. This chain's CDR3 is CAISGGGGNTEAFF. The CDR3 coding sequence is TGTGCCATCAGTGGTGGAGGGGGGAACACTGAAGCTTTCTTT.